The rows below give T cell receptor beta chains drawn from one sample of a study of blood T cells in healthy people across ages. One entry per CDR3 protein, called by TCRdb with MiXCR from the 5' RACE reads. The repertoire holds some 730,000 distinct CDR3 sequences, with about 24% as singletons. Sequenced sample: blood. The origin of the receptors is a man between 65 and 85 years old in good health. Both conserved end residues are part of each CDR3. A D gene is named only where the DNA matches it firmly. Expanded clones get a size class; other rows say once, few or many, or leave the size out.

size,D,J,V,CDR3,DNA
-,-,TRBJ2-2,TRBV19,CASSILRAGELFF,TGTGCCAGTAGTATACTTAGGGCCGGGGAGCTGTTTTTT
-,TRBD1,TRBJ1-6,TRBV2,CASSTTGENSPLHF,TGTGCCAGCAGTACGACAGGGGAGAATTCACCCCTCCACTTT
few,-,TRBJ1-1,TRBV29-1,CSVGRLNTEAFF,TGCAGCGTGGGACGGTTGAACACTGAAGCTTTCTTT
-,-,TRBJ2-2,TRBV24-1,CATSDSYAFTGELFF,TGTGCCACCAGTGATTCGTATGCATTTACCGGGGAGCTGTTTTTT
-,TRBD2,TRBJ2-3,TRBV7-2,CASSDWPPGGPGDTQYF,TGTGCCAGCAGCGACTGGCCGCCGGGAGGGCCCGGAGATACGCAGTATTTT
few,-,TRBJ1-2,TRBV12-3/TRBV12-4,CASSLRDASGGGYTF,TGTGCCAGCAGTTTACGGGACGCGTCCGGAGGCGGCTACACCTTC
few,TRBD1,TRBJ1-1,TRBV18,CASSSGQGIQKNTEAFF,TGTGCCAGCTCATCAGGACAGGGCATCCAAAAGAACACTGAAGCTTTCTTT
-,TRBD2,TRBJ2-5,TRBV11-2,CASSGTSGGQETQYF,TGTGCCAGCAGCGGGACTAGCGGGGGCCAAGAGACCCAGTACTTC
few,-,TRBJ1-1,TRBV5-1,CASSWAQRGTEAFF,TGCGCCAGCAGCTGGGCACAGCGAGGTACTGAAGCTTTCTTT
many,TRBD2,TRBJ2-7,TRBV12-3/TRBV12-4,CASSYTSGGAYEQYF,TGTGCCAGCAGTTACACTAGCGGGGGGGCCTACGAGCAGTACTTC
-,TRBD2,TRBJ2-7,TRBV15,CATSRGGAGLIEQYF,TGTGCCACCAGCAGAGGAGGAGCGGGACTCATAGAGCAGTACTTC
-,-,TRBJ2-4,TRBV5-1,CASSLQGFAGNIQYF,TGCGCCAGCAGCTTACAGGGTTTCGCGGGGAACATTCAGTACTTC
few,TRBD1,TRBJ1-4,TRBV7-6,CASSLIRGYNEKLFF,TGTGCCAGCAGCTTAATCAGGGGGTATAATGAAAAACTGTTTTTT
many,TRBD1,TRBJ1-2,TRBV12-3/TRBV12-4,CASSLLDRAGGYTF,TGTGCCAGCAGTTTACTGGACAGGGCAGGGGGCTACACCTTC
-,-,TRBJ1-1,TRBV30,CAWSQDRNTEAFF,TGTGCCTGGAGCCAAGACAGAAACACTGAAGCTTTCTTT
many,-,TRBJ1-2,TRBV6-1,CASRVAPGGSYGYTF,TGTGCCAGCAGGGTGGCCCCGGGGGGCTCCTATGGCTACACCTTC
few,-,TRBJ2-3,TRBV5-5,CASSPGQVTDTQYF,TGTGCCAGCAGCCCCGGACAAGTCACAGATACGCAGTATTTT
-,-,TRBJ2-1,TRBV28,CASRRRHNEQFF,TGTGCCAGCAGGCGCCGTCACAATGAGCAGTTCTTC
few,TRBD1,TRBJ1-6,TRBV28,CASLGQINSPLHF,TGTGCCAGCCTGGGACAGATTAATTCACCCCTCCACTTT
-,-,TRBJ1-1,TRBV5-1,CASSLGAGPGPRNTEAFF,TGCGCCAGCAGCTTGGGCGCCGGGCCGGGGCCGAGGAACACTGAAGCTTTCTTT
once,-,TRBJ1-3,TRBV6-1,CASNRAPARISGNTIYF,TGTGCCAGCAACCGAGCCCCGGCCCGAATTTCTGGAAACACCATATATTTT
few,TRBD1,TRBJ2-2,TRBV14,CASSHLDRLTGELFF,TGTGCCAGCAGCCACTTGGACAGGCTCACCGGGGAGCTGTTTTTT
many,TRBD2,TRBJ2-1,TRBV29-1,CSVEPASGSYNEQFF,TGCAGCGTTGAACCTGCTAGCGGCTCCTACAATGAGCAGTTCTTC
few,TRBD2,TRBJ2-3,TRBV2,CASSEASGASTDTQYF,TGTGCCAGCAGTGAAGCCAGCGGGGCTAGCACAGATACGCAGTATTTT
-,-,TRBJ1-4,TRBV21-1,CASSKAPLPTNEKLFF,TGTGCCAGCAGCAAAGCTCCCCTGCCAACTAATGAAAAACTGTTTTTT
few,-,TRBJ1-1,TRBV12-3/TRBV12-4,CASSLLDGNTEAFF,TGTGCCAGCAGTTTACTCGATGGGAACACTGAAGCTTTCTTT
many,-,TRBJ2-7,TRBV12-3/TRBV12-4,CASSLWDDEQYF,TGTGCCAGCAGTCTTTGGGACGACGAGCAGTACTTC
few,-,TRBJ2-3,TRBV7-2,CAGSFGRRTDTQYF,TGTGCCGGCAGCTTCGGACGGCGCACAGATACGCAGTATTTT
many,-,TRBJ2-7,TRBV28,CASSLRGGRPYEQYF,TGTGCCAGCAGTTTAAGGGGGGGGCGCCCCTACGAGCAGTACTTC
many,-,TRBJ2-1,TRBV6-5,CASRTSGVGNEQFF,TGTGCCAGCAGAACCTCAGGGGTGGGGAATGAGCAGTTCTTC
-,TRBD1,TRBJ2-1,TRBV20-1,CSASFQGAREQFF,TGCAGTGCTAGTTTCCAGGGGGCCCGGGAGCAGTTCTTC
few,-,TRBJ1-5,TRBV7-2,CASSTDSPYQPQHF,TGTGCCAGCAGCACGGACAGTCCCTATCAGCCCCAGCATTTT
-,-,TRBJ2-2,TRBV12-3/TRBV12-4,CASSLRGAKISGELFF,TGTGCCAGCAGTTTAAGGGGGGCGAAGATCTCCGGGGAGCTGTTTTTT
few,TRBD1,TRBJ1-2,TRBV12-3/TRBV12-4,CASSFAGQGENGYTF,TGTGCCAGCAGTTTCGCAGGACAGGGGGAAAATGGCTACACCTTC
-,-,TRBJ2-1,TRBV10-1,CASSETQATNYNEQFF,TGCGCCAGCAGTGAAACCCAAGCCACGAACTACAATGAGCAGTTCTTC
-,TRBD2,TRBJ2-1,TRBV29-1,CSVSLAGGHSEQFF,TGCAGCGTTTCACTAGCGGGGGGGCATAGTGAGCAGTTCTTC
few,-,TRBJ1-2,TRBV6-7,CASSYRAPSIYGYTF,TGTGCCAGCAGTTACAGGGCCCCAAGTATCTATGGCTACACCTTC
few,TRBD1,TRBJ2-1,TRBV10-3,CAIRDRLNNEQFF,TGTGCCATCAGGGACAGGCTAAACAATGAGCAGTTCTTC
-,-,TRBJ1-5,TRBV2,CASREGPYSNQPQHF,TGTGCCAGCAGAGAGGGGCCCTATAGCAATCAACCCCAGCATTTT
-,-,TRBJ1-6,TRBV4-1,CASSQEGPYNSPLHF,TGCGCCAGCAGCCAGGAGGGGCCCTATAATTCACCCCTCCACTTT
few,-,TRBJ2-3,TRBV12-3/TRBV12-4,CASRPPGPQITDTQYF,TGTGCCAGCAGACCCCCGGGACCTCAGATCACAGATACGCAGTATTTT
few,TRBD2,TRBJ2-1,TRBV20-1,CSAKRASGSNEQFF,TGCAGTGCGAAGAGGGCTAGCGGGAGTAATGAGCAGTTCTTC
few,TRBD2,TRBJ2-3,TRBV12-3/TRBV12-4,CASRDIAGRADTQYF,TGTGCCAGCAGGGATATAGCGGGGCGGGCAGATACGCAGTATTTT
-,TRBD1,TRBJ1-2,TRBV20-1,CSALGTGQGADGYTF,TGCAGTGCTCTCGGAACCGGACAGGGGGCTGATGGCTACACCTTC
many,-,TRBJ2-7,TRBV5-1,CASSPQVPYEQYF,TGCGCCAGCAGCCCACAGGTTCCCTACGAGCAGTACTTC
once,TRBD1,TRBJ1-1,TRBV6-6,CASSTTGGTEVFF,TGTGCCAGTAGCACTACAGGGGGCACTGAAGTTTTCTTT
-,-,TRBJ2-4,TRBV15,CATSRLSGEGNIQYF,TGTGCCACCAGCAGACTATCGGGAGAGGGAAACATTCAGTACTTC
-,TRBD1,TRBJ1-1,TRBV11-2,CASSYRGGAGASEAFF,TGTGCCAGCAGCTATAGAGGGGGCGCCGGGGCCTCTGAAGCTTTCTTT
few,-,TRBJ2-1,TRBV6-5,CASSPGLLYNEQFF,TGTGCCAGCAGTCCGGGACTGCTCTACAATGAGCAGTTCTTC
-,TRBD1,TRBJ1-5,TRBV24-1,CATSDPQGEQPQHF,TGTGCCACCAGTGATCCTCAGGGGGAACAGCCCCAGCATTTT
-,TRBD1,TRBJ2-3,TRBV7-8,CASSATQGARDTQYF,TGTGCCAGCAGCGCAACCCAGGGGGCTAGGGATACGCAGTATTTT
-,-,TRBJ2-5,TRBV6-2/TRBV6-3,CASSLGRAQYF,TGTGCCAGCAGTCTCGGACGCGCCCAGTACTTC
-,-,TRBJ2-1,TRBV30,CAWSMGRVQFF,TGTGCCTGGAGTATGGGGCGGGTGCAGTTCTTC
-,TRBD1,TRBJ1-1,TRBV2,CASRADGTGDTEAFF,TGTGCCAGCAGGGCCGACGGGACAGGGGACACTGAAGCTTTCTTT
few,TRBD2,TRBJ2-1,TRBV9,CASSVVPSGSYNEQFF,TGTGCCAGCAGCGTAGTGCCTAGCGGATCCTACAATGAGCAGTTCTTC